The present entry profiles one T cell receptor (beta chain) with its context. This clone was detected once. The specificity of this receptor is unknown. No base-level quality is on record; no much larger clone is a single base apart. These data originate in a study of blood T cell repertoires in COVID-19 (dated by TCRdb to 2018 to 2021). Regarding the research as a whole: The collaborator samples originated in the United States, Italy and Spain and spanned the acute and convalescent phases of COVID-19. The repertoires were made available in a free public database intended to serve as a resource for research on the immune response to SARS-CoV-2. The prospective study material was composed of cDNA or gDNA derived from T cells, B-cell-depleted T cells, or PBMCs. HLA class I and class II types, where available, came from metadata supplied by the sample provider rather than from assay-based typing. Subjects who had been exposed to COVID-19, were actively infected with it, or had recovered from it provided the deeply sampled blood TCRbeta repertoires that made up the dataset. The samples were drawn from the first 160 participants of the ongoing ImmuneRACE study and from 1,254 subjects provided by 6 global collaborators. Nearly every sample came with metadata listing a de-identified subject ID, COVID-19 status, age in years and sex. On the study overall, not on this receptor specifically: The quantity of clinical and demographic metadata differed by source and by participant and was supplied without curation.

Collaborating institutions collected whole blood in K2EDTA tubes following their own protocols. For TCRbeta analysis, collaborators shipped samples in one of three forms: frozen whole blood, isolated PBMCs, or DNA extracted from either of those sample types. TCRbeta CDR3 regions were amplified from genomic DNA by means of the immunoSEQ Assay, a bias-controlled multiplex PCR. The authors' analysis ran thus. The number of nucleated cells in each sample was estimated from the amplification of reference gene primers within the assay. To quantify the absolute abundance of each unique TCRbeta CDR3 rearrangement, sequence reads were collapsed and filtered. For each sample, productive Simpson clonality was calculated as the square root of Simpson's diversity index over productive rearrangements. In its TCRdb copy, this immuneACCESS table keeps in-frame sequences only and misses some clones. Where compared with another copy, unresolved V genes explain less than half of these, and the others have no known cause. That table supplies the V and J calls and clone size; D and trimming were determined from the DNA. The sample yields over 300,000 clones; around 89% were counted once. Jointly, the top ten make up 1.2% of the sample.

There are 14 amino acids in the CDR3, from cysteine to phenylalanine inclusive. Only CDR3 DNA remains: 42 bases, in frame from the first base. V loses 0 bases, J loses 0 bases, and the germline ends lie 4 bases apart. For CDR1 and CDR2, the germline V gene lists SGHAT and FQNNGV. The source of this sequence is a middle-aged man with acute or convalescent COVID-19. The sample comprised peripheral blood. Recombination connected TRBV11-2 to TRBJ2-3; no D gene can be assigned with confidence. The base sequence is TGTGCCAGCAGCTTAGATATTAGCACAGATACGCAGTATTTT. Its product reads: CASSLDISTDTQYF.